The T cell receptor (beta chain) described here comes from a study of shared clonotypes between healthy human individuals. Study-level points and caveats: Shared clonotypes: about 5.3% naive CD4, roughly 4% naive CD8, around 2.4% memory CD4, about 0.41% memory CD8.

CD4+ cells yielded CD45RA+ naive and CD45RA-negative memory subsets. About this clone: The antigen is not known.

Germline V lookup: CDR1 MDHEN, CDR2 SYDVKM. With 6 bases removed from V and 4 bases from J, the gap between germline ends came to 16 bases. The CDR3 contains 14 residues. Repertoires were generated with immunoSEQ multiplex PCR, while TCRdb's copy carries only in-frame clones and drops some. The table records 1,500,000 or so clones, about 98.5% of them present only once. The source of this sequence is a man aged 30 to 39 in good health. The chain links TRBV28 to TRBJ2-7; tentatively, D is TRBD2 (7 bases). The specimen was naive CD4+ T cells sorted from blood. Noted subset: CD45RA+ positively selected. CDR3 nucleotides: TGTGCCAGCAGCTGGACTAGGGGGAGGTACGAGCAGTACTTC. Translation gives CASSWTRGRYEQYF. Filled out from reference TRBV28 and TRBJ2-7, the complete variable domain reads DVKVTQSSRYLVKRTGEKVFLECVQDMDHENMFWYRQDPGLGLRLIYFSYDVKMKEKGDIPEGYSVSREKKERFSLILESASTNQTSMYLCASSWTRGRYEQYFGPGTRLTVT.